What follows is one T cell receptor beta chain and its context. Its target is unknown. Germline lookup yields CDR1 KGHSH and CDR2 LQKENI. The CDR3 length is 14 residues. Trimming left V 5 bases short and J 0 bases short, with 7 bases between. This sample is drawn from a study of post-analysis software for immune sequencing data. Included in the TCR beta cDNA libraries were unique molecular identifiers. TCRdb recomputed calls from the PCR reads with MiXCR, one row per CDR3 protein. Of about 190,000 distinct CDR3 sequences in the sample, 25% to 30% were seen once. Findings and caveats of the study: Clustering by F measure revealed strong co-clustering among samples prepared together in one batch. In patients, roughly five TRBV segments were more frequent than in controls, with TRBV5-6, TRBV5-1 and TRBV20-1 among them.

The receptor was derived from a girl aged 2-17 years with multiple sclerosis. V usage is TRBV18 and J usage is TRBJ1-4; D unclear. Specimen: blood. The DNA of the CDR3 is TGTGCCAGCTCAAGCTGGGCAACTAATGAAAAACTGTTTTTT. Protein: CASSSWATNEKLFF.